This TCR beta chain was recovered during a study of CD8 T cells in ankylosing spondylitis. Study results and caveats: Characteristic of ankylosing spondylitis blood, it appeared, was a TCR beta motif comprising several highly homologous variants. Significantly higher representation of disease-linked clones was reported for matched ankylosing spondylitis synovial fluid.

V gave up 2 bases and J gave up 11 bases, with 12 bases separating them. This CDR3 comprises 12 residues. This clonotype was recorded many times. What it binds is not known. TCRdb processed the 5' RACE reads anew with MiXCR; each CDR3 protein has one entry. This table has about 800,000 distinct CDR3 sequences, 10% to 15% appearing once. The sample taken for sequencing was blood, either unsorted or a sorted T cell fraction (not recorded which). The chain has TRBV12-3 or TRBV12-4 and TRBJ1-1, with no clear D. The TCR sequence derives from a male donor with ankylosing spondylitis. The CDR3 protein is CASSLPLTGAFF. The CDR3 DNA reads TGTGCCAGCAGTTTACCCTTAACTGGGGCTTTCTTT.